A single sample is the source of the 6 T cell receptor beta chains below, sequenced in a study of shared clonotypes between healthy human individuals. CD8 cells regarded as naive lacked CD45RO, were positively chosen for CCR7, and omitted terminally differentiated effector memory CD45RA+ cells. The protocol was immunoSEQ multiplex PCR, while the TCRdb copy is restricted to in-frame clones and leaves out a portion. This table has about 2.2 million clones, 90% to 95% appearing once. Sample: naive CD8+ T cells from PBMCs. The receptors originated from a man younger than 35 in good health. Some clones in this sample may be carry-over from other donors' samples.

This clone was recorded once. The chain uses TRBV5-1 and TRBJ2-1; TRBD2 agrees at 13 bases. CDR3 size: 17 residues. From germline, CDR1 is SGHRS and CDR2 YFSETQ. V was clipped by 0 bases and J by 3 bases; unmatched bases: 3. The CDR3 sequence: CASSLGGLAGVYNEQFF. As DNA, the CDR3 is TGCGCCAGCAGCTTGGGTGGACTAGCGGGAGTCTACAATGAGCAGTTCTTC.

CDR3 region: CASSPIGGTGGAEQYF. For the CDR3, the DNA is TGTGCCAGCAGCCCCATAGGGGGGACAGGGGGAGCCGAGCAGTACTTC. The genes are TRBV5-8 and TRBJ2-7; TRBD1 matches at 11 bases. Losses at the gene ends were 4 bases for V and 6 bases for J; bases not matched to a gene: 12. This CDR3 has 16 amino acids. CDR1 is SGHTS and CDR2 is YDEGEE in the germline V gene.

The chain has TRBV4-2 and TRBJ2-7, with TRBD1 as a possible D gene (5 bases). The CDR3 totals 15 residues. Trimming stripped 1 base from V and 2 bases from J, with 12 bases between. Germline values: CDR1 LGHNA, CDR2 YNFKEQ. The CDR3 loop reads CASSQVRATPYEQYF. CDR3 nucleotides: TGTGCCAGCAGCCAAGTCAGGGCCACACCCTACGAGCAGTACTTC.

The rearrangement joins TRBV19 to TRBJ2-7; 9 positions agree with TRBD1. Germline V lookup: CDR1 LNHDA, CDR2 SQIVND (reference sequence). The CDR3 is 14 amino acids. The trim removed 7 bases at V and 4 bases at J, leaving 8 bases unmatched. The CDR3 DNA follows: TGTGCCAGTACCCCACGGGACAGGGCTTACGAGCAGTACTTC. It encodes CASTPRDRAYEQYF.

The rearrangement uses TRBV7-2 and TRBJ2-7; D is perhaps TRBD1 (6 bases). Germline CDR1 reads SGHTA; CDR2 reads FQGNSA. CDR3 length equals 15 residues. V was clipped by 5 bases and J by 3 bases, with 17 bases between them. The CDR3 protein is CASSPGVAGYYEQYF. The CDR3 DNA is TGTGCCAGCAGCCCAGGGGTGGCAGGGTACTACGAGCAGTACTTC.

The chain has TRBV5-1 and TRBJ2-1; D unresolved. The CDR3 totals 11 residues. V lost 1 base and J 10 bases, leaving 6 bases between the germline ends. CDR1 SGHRS and CDR2 YFSETQ come from the germline V gene. In DNA form, the CDR3 reads TGCGCCAGCAGCTTGCTGCTAGAGCAGTTCTTC. Its protein is CASSLLLEQFF.